This T cell receptor (beta chain) was identified during a study of cytomegalovirus exposure and HLA in healthy donors. Study conclusions and caveats: Later analysis showed TCR association rates varying by HLA locus, highest for DRB1 and lowest for HLA-C.

This CDR3 is 15 amino acids long. CDR1 is MNHNS and CDR2 is SASEGT in the germline V gene. The junction had 7 bases not matched to a gene; V was cut back by 6 bases and J by 2 bases. This clone occurred a few times. Its target is unknown. It was with 60 Vbeta and 13 Jbeta primers that the PCR ran. Clones were sequenced by immunoSEQ multiplex PCR, and TCRdb holds only the in-frame ones, with some missing. The table includes about 200,000 clones, approximately 80% detected once. Sequenced sample: PBMCs. The clonotype originates from a girl aged 5 to 17 in good health and CMV-seronegative. The V and J genes are TRBV6-1 and TRBJ1-1, with 9 bases lining up with TRBD1. CDR3 DNA: TGTGCCAGCAGCATCACGGGACAGGGTAACACTGAAGCTTTCTTT. Its translation is CASSITGQGNTEAFF.